These T cell receptor beta chains were read from a single sample in a study of cytomegalovirus exposure and HLA in healthy donors. Sequenced by immunoSEQ multiplex PCR; TCRdb stores in-frame clones only, minus some. In total, the table holds 140,000 to 150,000 clones. The sample comprised PBMCs. These receptors originate from a male donor in good health and CMV-seronegative. CDR3s include the opening cysteine and the closing phenylalanine or tryptophan. D genes are given only for firm matches.

j_gene	v_gene	d_gene	len	CDR3aa
TRBJ2-5	TRBV19	TRBD1	14	CARDTGTGKETQYF
TRBJ2-1	TRBV7-9	TRBD2	16	CASSLVGGLAGNEQFF
TRBJ2-5	TRBV4-3	NA	16	CASSQDLGQAGETQYF
TRBJ2-7	TRBV6-5	TRBD2	13	CASKGLAAYEQYF
TRBJ1-1	TRBV7-2	NA	14	CASSLRSGGTEAFF
TRBJ1-2	TRBV9	NA	14	CASSAGGALYGYTF
TRBJ1-3	TRBV10-3	TRBD1	15	CAISTGQGGGNTIYF
TRBJ2-7	TRBV7-9	TRBD2	15	CASSLTSGRVYEQYF
TRBJ2-7	TRBV6-5	TRBD2	15	CASSYRSGGTYEQYF
TRBJ1-2	TRBV18	NA	13	CASSGESWAYYTF
TRBJ1-2	TRBV7-9	TRBD1	14	CASSLGQGEDGYTF
TRBJ1-4	TRBV7-8	TRBD1	19	CASSLFIGGQGATNEKLFF
TRBJ1-2	TRBV7-9	NA	12	CASSLEGDGYTF
TRBJ1-1	TRBV6-6	TRBD1	13	CASSDEGQSEAFF
TRBJ2-5	TRBV5-6	NA	14	CASSLAGGWETQYF
TRBJ2-5	TRBV7-6	TRBD2	15	CASSPPRGGTETQYF
TRBJ2-2	TRBV19	TRBD1	16	CATTFRDRGNTGELFF
TRBJ2-7	TRBV4-3	TRBD2	19	CASSQTAGLAGGRRYEQYF
TRBJ2-3	TRBV5-6	NA	16	CASSSAGLSSTDTQYF
TRBJ2-7	TRBV5-1	NA	12	CASSSGVAEQYF
TRBJ1-2	TRBV19	NA	19	CASSSPSGGGISFNYGYTF
TRBJ2-3	TRBV30	NA	12	CAWSRTPDTQYF
TRBJ1-2	TRBV5-1	TRBD1	13	CASSSGQDYGYTF
TRBJ2-7	TRBV29-1	TRBD2	17	CSVSWGLAGGPQNEQYF
TRBJ1-3	TRBV30	TRBD1	18	CAWSVRLIWTGGENTIYF
TRBJ2-7	TRBV9	TRBD2	16	CASSPGLAGGLHEQYF
TRBJ2-5	TRBV7-7	NA	14	CASSLFVGGETQYF
TRBJ1-5	TRBV2	TRBD1	15	CASSERTGAGQPQHF
TRBJ2-6	TRBV5-1	TRBD1	15	CASSYRGLGANVLTF
TRBJ2-7	TRBV18	NA	13	CASSPVTGYEQYF
TRBJ2-5	TRBV7-9	TRBD1	15	CASSLLGTDQETQYF
TRBJ2-5	TRBV5-4	TRBD2	13	CASSLTSGETQYF
TRBJ1-2	TRBV6-1	TRBD1	16	CASSALKGQKNYGYTF
TRBJ2-3	TRBV11-3	TRBD2	14	CASSPGTNTDTQYF
TRBJ1-2	TRBV30	TRBD1	14	CAWNEQGALHGYTF
TRBJ1-1	TRBV7-9	NA	13	CASRWTTNTEAFF
TRBJ2-2	TRBV6-9	TRBD1	14	CASKSRGQDGELFF
TRBJ2-1	TRBV7-2	TRBD1	15	CASSLDRGLYNEQFF
TRBJ1-4	TRBV5-1	TRBD1	16	CASSVGQGNANEKLFF
TRBJ2-1	TRBV7-6	TRBD1	14	CASSLTGQGDEQFF
TRBJ1-1	TRBV7-9	NA	13	CASEGGMNTEAFF
TRBJ1-5	TRBV6-1	TRBD1	15	CASSEQGGIVEPQHF
TRBJ2-7	TRBV14	TRBD1	15	CASSQGRQGSAWQYF
TRBJ1-4	TRBV30	NA	16	CACRTSLRGGGEKLFF
TRBJ2-4	TRBV6-1	NA	14	CASRGGAAKNIQYF
TRBJ2-2	TRBV19	NA	14	CASTPTEYTGELFF
TRBJ1-2	TRBV7-8	NA	13	CASAREVFYGYTF
TRBJ2-5	TRBV7-9	NA	12	CASSVSGETQYF
TRBJ2-2	TRBV29-1	NA	13	CSVGTAQAGELFF
TRBJ1-2	TRBV6-5	NA	13	CASTRQSGFDYTF
TRBJ2-5	TRBV5-4	TRBD1	15	CASSQDRGRGETQYF